Detailed here is one T cell receptor (beta chain). Its antigen is currently unknown. The data originate from a study of Ad26.COV2.S vaccination and SARS-CoV-2 variants. The overall study: Enrolled in COV1001, the donor was in the Ad26.COV2.S trial arm, which received the vaccine. Intramuscularly, Ad26.COV2.S was given either once or twice, 56 days apart.

V lost 0 bases and J 0 bases, leaving 6 bases between the germline ends. CDR3 size: 15 residues. Germline V gene data show CDR1 as KGHSH and CDR2 as LQKENI. Documented treatment: roughly 19 received Ad26.COV2.S at low or high dose, single or two shots; several received placebo; per-sample allocation not given. Vaccine and placebo recipients were sampled on day 63 after the first injection. Notes on the study in general: Post-vaccination spike-specific CD8+ and CD4+ T cell responses reportedly had substantial breadth. Among vaccine recipients, spike-specific TCR breadth exceeded that of placebo recipients.

Some clones are missing from TCRdb's copy, which holds only in-frame ones; the method was immunoSEQ multiplex PCR. Altogether approximately 500,000 clones are present, roughly 89% being singletons, with the ten largest covering 10% to 15%. Sample: peripheral blood, taken in a trial of Ad26.COV2.S vaccine versus placebo. This receptor was identified in a person aged 18 to 59 who received the Ad26.COV2.S COVID-19 vaccine or a placebo. This chain links TRBV18 with TRBJ1-3; no clear D gene. Written as DNA, the CDR3 is TGTGCCAGCTCACCACCAGGGCGCTCTGGAAACACCATATATTTT. Translation: CASSPPGRSGNTIYF.